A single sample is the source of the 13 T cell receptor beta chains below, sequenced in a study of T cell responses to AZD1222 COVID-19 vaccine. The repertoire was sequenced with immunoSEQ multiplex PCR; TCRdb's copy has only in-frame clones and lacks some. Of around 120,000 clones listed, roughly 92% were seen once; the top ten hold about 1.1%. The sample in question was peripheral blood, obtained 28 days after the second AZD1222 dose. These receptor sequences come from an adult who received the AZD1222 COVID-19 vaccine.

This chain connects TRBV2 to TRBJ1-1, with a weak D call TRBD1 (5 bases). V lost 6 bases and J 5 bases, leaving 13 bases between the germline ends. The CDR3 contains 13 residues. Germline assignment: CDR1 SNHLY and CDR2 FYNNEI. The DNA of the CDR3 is TGTGCCAGCAGAGGACACCTGGGAACTGAAGCTTTCTTT. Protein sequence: CASRGHLGTEAFF.

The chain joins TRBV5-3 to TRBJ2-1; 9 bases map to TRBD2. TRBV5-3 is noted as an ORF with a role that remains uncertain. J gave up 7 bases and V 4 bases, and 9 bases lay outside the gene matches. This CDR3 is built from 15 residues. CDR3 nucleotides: TGTGCCAGAAGCCGAGCGGGAGGATCAAGGAATGAGCAGTTCTTC. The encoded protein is CARSRAGGSRNEQFF.

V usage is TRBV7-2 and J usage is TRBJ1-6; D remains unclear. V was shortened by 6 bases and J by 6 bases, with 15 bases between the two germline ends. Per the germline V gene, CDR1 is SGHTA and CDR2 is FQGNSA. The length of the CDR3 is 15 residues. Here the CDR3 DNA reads TGTGCCAGCAGACCCCCAGGAATCTTTAATTCACCCCTCCACTTT. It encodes CASRPPGIFNSPLHF. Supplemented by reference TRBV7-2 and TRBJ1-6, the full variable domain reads GAGVSQSPSNKVTEKGKDVELRCDPISGHTALYWYRQSLGQGLEFLIYFQGNSAPDKSGLPSDRFSAERTGGSVSTLTIQRTQQEDSAVYLCASRPPGIFNSPLHFGNGTRLTVT.

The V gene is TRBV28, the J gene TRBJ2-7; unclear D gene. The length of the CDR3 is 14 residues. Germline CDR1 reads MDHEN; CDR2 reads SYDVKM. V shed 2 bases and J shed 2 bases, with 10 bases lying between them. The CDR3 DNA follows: TGTGCCAGCAGTTTAATGGGCGGAACCTACGAGCAGTACTTC. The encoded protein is CASSLMGGTYEQYF.

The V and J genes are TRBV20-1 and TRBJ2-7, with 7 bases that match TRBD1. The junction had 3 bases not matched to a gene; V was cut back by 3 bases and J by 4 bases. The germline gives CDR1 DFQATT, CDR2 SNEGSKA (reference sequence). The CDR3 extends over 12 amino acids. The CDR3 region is CSASKGAYEQYF. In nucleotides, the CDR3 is TGCAGTGCTAGTAAGGGGGCATACGAGCAGTACTTC.

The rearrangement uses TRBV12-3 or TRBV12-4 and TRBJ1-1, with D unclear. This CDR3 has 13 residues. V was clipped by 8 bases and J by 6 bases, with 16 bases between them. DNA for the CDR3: TGTGCCAGCCGCCCTTCGGGGATCCCTGAAGCTTTCTTT. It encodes CASRPSGIPEAFF.

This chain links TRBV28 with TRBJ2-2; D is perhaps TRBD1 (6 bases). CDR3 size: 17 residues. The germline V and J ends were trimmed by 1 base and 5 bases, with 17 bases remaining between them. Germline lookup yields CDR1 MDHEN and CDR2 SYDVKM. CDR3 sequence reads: CASSLLSGAFDTGELFF. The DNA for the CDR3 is TGTGCCAGCAGTTTATTGTCAGGGGCGTTTGATACCGGGGAGCTGTTTTTT.

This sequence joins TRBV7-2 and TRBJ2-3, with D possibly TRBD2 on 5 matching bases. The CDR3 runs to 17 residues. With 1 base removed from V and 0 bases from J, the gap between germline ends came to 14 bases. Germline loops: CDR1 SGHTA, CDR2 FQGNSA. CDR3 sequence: CASSLEVRGASTDTQYF. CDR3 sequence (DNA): TGTGCCAGCAGCTTAGAGGTACGGGGAGCAAGCACAGATACGCAGTATTTT.

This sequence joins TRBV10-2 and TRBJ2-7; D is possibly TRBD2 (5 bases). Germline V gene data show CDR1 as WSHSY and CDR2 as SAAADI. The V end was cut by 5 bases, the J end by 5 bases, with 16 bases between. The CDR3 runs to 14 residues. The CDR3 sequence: CASSLWTPTDEQYF. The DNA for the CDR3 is TGCGCCAGCAGTCTATGGACTCCAACGGACGAGCAGTACTTC.

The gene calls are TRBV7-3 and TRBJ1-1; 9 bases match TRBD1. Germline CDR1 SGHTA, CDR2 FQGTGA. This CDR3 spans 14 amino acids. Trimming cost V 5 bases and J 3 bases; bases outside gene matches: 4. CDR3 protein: CASSPTGGYTEAFF. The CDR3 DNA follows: TGTGCCAGCAGCCCGACAGGGGGTTACACTGAAGCTTTCTTT.

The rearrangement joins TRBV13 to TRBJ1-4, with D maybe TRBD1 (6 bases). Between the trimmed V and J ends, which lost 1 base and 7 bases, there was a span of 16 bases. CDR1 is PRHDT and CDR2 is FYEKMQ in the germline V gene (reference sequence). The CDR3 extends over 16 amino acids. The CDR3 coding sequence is TGTGCCAGCAGCTTAGCAATCGGGGGGGCTGGTGAAAAACTGTTTTTT. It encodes CASSLAIGGAGEKLFF.

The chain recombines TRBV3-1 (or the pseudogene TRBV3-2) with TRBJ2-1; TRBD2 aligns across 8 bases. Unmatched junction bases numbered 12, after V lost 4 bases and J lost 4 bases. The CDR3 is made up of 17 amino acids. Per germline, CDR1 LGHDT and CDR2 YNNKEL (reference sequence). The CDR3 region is CASSPKPVASGYNEQFF. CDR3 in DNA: TGTGCCAGCAGCCCTAAACCGGTGGCTAGCGGGTACAATGAGCAGTTCTTC.

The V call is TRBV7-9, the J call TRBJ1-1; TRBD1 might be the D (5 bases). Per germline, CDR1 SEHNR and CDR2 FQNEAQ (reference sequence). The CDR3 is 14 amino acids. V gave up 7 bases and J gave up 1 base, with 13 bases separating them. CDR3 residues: CASNLGAENTEAFF. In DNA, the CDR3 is TGTGCCAGCAATCTAGGGGCCGAGAACACTGAAGCTTTCTTT.